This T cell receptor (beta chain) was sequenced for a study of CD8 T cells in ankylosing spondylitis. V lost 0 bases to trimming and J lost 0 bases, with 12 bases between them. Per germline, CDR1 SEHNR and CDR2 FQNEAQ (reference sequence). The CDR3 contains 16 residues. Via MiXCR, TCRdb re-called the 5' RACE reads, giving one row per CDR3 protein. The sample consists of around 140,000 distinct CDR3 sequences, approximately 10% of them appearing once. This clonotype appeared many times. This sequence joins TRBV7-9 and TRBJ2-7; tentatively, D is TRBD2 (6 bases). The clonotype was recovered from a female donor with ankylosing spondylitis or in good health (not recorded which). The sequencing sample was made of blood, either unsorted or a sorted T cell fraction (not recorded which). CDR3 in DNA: TGTGCCAGCAGCTTAGCGCGTAGCGGAGACTCCTACGAGCAGTACTTC. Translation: CASSLARSGDSYEQYF.